This T cell receptor (beta chain) was sequenced during a study of T cell repertoires in urothelial bladder cancer. Whole-study context: The roughly 12 resected lesions were three cT0, three cTa, three cT1 and three cT2 or greater.

The CDR3 sequence is 14 residues long. Per the germline V gene, CDR1 is LGHNT and CDR2 is FRNRAP. V was trimmed by 7 bases and J by 7 bases, leaving 20 bases between them. The data were produced by immunoSEQ multiplex PCR, yet TCRdb's version contains in-frame clones alone and is incomplete. The repertoire holds some 11,000 clones, with 68% as singletons. Within the sample, this clone is medium-sized (0.01 to 0.1%). This receptor was obtained from a human donor with a benign inflammatory bladder lesion. The sequenced sample was tumor-infiltrating cells from bladder cancer. V gene TRBV12-5 combines with J gene TRBJ2-7; D call uncertain. The CDR3 DNA reads as TGTGCTAGTGCCTCCGACACTGGGTTAGGGGAGCAGTACTTC. Translating it yields CASASDTGLGEQYF.